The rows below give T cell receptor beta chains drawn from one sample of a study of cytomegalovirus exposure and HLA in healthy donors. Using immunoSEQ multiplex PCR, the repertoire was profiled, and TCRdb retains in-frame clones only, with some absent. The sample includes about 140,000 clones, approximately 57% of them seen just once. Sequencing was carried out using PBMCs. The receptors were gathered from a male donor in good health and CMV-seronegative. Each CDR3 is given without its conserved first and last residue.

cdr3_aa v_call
ASSLEHQGGTQY TRBV11-2
ASSSRTASYEQY TRBV27
ASSQDESLGGGPADTQY TRBV4-3
ASSLAQGALYGYT TRBV5-1
ASSPGGFRTDTQY TRBV5-6
ASSSRQGGGIDEQF TRBV5-1
ASSLGWARDGYT TRBV5-1
ASSLAAGHQETQY TRBV5-4
AWNVGQGAVFYEQY TRBV30
ATYPGEVNTEAF TRBV7-8
ASRTGGRNTEAF TRBV4-1
ASSKRTPGGGTEAF TRBV21-1
ASSFPIGGAEKYEQY TRBV28
ASSPGLSYNEQF TRBV7-3
SAMRGHEQY TRBV20-1
ASSSETRRGTGELF TRBV7-9
ASNPPGSNTGELF TRBV7-8
ASRVPGVSSYEQY TRBV11-2
ASSLSRYGTGETREQY TRBV7-9
ASSLQPGGNQPQH TRBV27
ASRSGQVFNTEAF TRBV10-2
ASSLEGPQVGYNEQF TRBV5-1
ASSDSRTRDSVKNIQY TRBV6-4
ASSDPGGYNEQF TRBV10-1
ASSLFIQGSDTQY TRBV28
ASSFRTGLHYEQY TRBV5-4
ASSQDSYGYT TRBV6-1
ASSPRTSGGPKYNEQF TRBV5-4
ASSPEAGGVGEKLF TRBV4-3
ASSQSIPPGGRDEQY TRBV16
ASSLETGRNTEAF TRBV7-9
ACDRGYSGNTIY TRBV30
ASGAIAGAFTDTQY TRBV12-5
ASSRRGSPGQGYTEAF TRBV4-1
ASSPLGGATNEKLF TRBV11-2
ASSLANSRQPQH TRBV7-9
ASHGTNYNEQF TRBV5-4
ASSLAGAGGDTQY TRBV7-8
ASSQDDLGSGQYEQY TRBV4-1
ASSYAGEETQY TRBV6-5
ASTSLQGYYEQY TRBV6-6
ASRRLAGGPEQY TRBV7-9
ASSPIAGGLEETQY TRBV11-2
ASSYSGVNSGNTIY TRBV6-5
ASSFYRGFGNQPQH TRBV27
ASSDGGSTGELF TRBV19
ASSLARQGGWKETQY TRBV7-6
ATLGVRGAYTEAF TRBV28